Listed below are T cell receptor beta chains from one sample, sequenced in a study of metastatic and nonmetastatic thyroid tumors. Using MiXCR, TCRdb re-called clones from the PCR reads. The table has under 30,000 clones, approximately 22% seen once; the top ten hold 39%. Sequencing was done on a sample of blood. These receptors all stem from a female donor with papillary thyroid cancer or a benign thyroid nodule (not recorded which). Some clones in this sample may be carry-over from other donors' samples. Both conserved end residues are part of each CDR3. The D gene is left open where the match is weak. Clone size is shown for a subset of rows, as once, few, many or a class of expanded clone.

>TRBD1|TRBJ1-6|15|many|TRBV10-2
CASSPPRGLSSPLHF
TGCGCCAGCAGCCCCCCGAGGGGGCTTAGTTCACCCCTCCACTTT
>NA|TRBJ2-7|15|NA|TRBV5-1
CASSLDPGSSYEQYF
TGCGCCAGCAGCTTGGATCCGGGGAGCTCCTACGAGCAGTACTTC
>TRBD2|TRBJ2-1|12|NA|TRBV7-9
CASSSGGEEQFF
TGTGCCAGCAGCTCTGGGGGGGAGGAGCAGTTCTTC
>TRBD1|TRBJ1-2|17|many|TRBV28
CASSLKYQGTANYGYTF
TGTGCCAGCAGTCTTAAGTACCAAGGGACAGCTAACTATGGCTACACCTTC
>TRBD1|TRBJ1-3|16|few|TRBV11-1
CASSYGTGSSGNTIYF
TGTGCCAGCAGCTATGGGACAGGGAGCTCTGGAAACACCATATATTTT
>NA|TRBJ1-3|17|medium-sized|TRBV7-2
CASSSRPAGDSGNTIYF
TGTGCCAGCAGCTCCCGCCCAGCGGGTGACTCTGGAAACACCATATATTTT
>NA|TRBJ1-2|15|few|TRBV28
CASSLGLRGAQGYTF
TGTGCCAGCAGTTTAGGTCTTCGGGGGGCGCAGGGCTACACCTTC
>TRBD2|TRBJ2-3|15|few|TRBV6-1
CATAGLAGNTDTQYF
TGTGCCACCGCTGGGCTAGCGGGAAACACAGATACGCAGTATTTT
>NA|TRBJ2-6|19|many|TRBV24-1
CATSALTRTITSGANVLTF
TGTGCCACCAGTGCCCTGACAAGGACAATAACCTCTGGGGCCAACGTCCTGACTTTC
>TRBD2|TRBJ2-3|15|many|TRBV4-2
CASSQKSGTGDTQYF
TGTGCCAGCAGCCAAAAGAGCGGGACGGGAGATACGCAGTATTTT
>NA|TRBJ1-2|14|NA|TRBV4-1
CASSQERANYGYTF
TGCGCCAGCAGCCAAGAAAGGGCTAACTATGGCTACACCTTC
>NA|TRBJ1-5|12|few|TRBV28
CASSLEGHPQHF
TGTGCCAGCAGTTTAGAAGGGCATCCCCAGCATTTT
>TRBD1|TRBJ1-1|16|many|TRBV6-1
CASTRVTGGMNTEAFF
TGTGCCAGCACGAGAGTCACAGGGGGCATGAACACTGAAGCTTTCTTT
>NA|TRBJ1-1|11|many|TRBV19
CASSMGTEAFF
TGTGCCAGTAGTATGGGCACTGAAGCTTTCTTT
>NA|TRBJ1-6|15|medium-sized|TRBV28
CASSLTYSYNSPLHF
TGTGCCAGCAGTTTAACGTACTCCTATAATTCACCCCTCCACTTT
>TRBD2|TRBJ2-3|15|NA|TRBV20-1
CSARDYGGRTDTQYF
TGCAGTGCTAGAGATTATGGCGGGAGGACAGATACGCAGTATTTT
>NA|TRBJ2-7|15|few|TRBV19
CASSIRGAGSYEQYF
TGTGCCAGTAGTATCCGGGGGGCCGGCTCCTACGAGCAGTACTTC
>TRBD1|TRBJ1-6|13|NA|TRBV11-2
CASRRDRDSPLHF
TGTGCCAGCCGCCGGGACAGGGATTCACCCCTCCACTTT
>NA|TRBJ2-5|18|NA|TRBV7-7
CASSRTSGWQGGQETQYF
TGTGCCAGCAGCCGGACGAGCGGGTGGCAAGGGGGGCAAGAGACCCAGTACTTC
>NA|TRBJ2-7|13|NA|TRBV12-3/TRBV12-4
CASSPSGGYEQYF
TGTGCCAGCAGTCCCTCCGGGGGCTACGAGCAGTACTTC
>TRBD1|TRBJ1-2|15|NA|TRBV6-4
CASSPGTGRWYGYTF
TGTGCCAGCAGTCCCGGGACAGGGAGATGGTATGGCTACACCTTC
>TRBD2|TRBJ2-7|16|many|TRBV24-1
CATSDAGTSHTYEQYF
TGTGCCACCAGTGATGCCGGGACTAGTCATACCTACGAGCAGTACTTC
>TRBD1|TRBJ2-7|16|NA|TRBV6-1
CASSDVEGQGNHEQYF
TGTGCCAGCAGTGACGTAGAGGGACAGGGTAATCACGAGCAGTACTTC
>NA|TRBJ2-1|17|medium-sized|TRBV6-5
CASSYPSGGPGYNEQFF
TGTGCCAGCAGTTACCCCAGTGGGGGTCCGGGGTACAATGAGCAGTTCTTC
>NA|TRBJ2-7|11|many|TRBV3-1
CASSLNYEQYF
TGTGCCAGCAGCCTAAACTACGAGCAGTACTTC
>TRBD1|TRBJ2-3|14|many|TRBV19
CASSNWTGINTQYF
TGTGCCAGTAGTAACTGGACAGGGATAAATACGCAGTATTTT
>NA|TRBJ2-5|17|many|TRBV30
CAWSVDGGETLQETQYF
TGTGCCTGGAGTGTCGACGGGGGCGAGACCCTTCAAGAGACCCAGTACTTC
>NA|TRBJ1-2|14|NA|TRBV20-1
CSARDLGSNYGYTF
TGCAGTGCTAGAGATTTGGGTTCTAACTATGGCTACACCTTC
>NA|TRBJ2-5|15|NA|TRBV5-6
CASRTLGAQQETQYF
TGTGCCAGCAGAACTCTGGGGGCCCAGCAAGAGACCCAGTACTTC
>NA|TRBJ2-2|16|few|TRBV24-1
CATSDLAAPNTGELFF
TGTGCCACCAGTGATCTGGCGGCACCGAACACCGGGGAGCTGTTTTTT
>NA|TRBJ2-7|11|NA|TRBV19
CASSMGYEQYF
TGTGCCAGTAGTATGGGGTACGAGCAGTACTTC
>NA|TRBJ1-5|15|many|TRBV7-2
CASSLDRNSNQPQHF
TGTGCCAGCAGCCTCGACAGGAATAGCAATCAGCCCCAGCATTTT
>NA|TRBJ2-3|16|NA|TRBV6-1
CASSETPRGFTDTQYF
TGTGCCAGCAGTGAAACCCCGCGGGGATTCACAGATACGCAGTATTTT
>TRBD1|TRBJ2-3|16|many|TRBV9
CASSGRDRGGGDTQYF
TGTGCCAGCAGCGGTAGAGACAGGGGTGGTGGAGATACGCAGTATTTT
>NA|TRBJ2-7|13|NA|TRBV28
CASSLTTPFEQYF
TGTGCCAGCAGTCTGACTACTCCTTTCGAGCAGTACTTC
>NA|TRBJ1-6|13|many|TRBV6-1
CASSFRRGPALHF
TGTGCCAGCAGTTTCCGAAGGGGCCCGGCCCTCCACTTT
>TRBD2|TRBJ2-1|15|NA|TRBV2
CASRPRRGAYNEQFF
TGTGCCAGCAGACCCCGGCGGGGGGCCTACAATGAGCAGTTCTTC
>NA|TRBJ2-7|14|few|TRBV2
CAGREQGGTYEQYF
TGTGCCGGGCGAGAACAGGGAGGGACCTACGAGCAGTACTTC
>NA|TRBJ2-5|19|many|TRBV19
CASSISVWDASVPQETQYF
TGTGCCAGTAGTATTTCTGTTTGGGACGCTAGCGTTCCCCAAGAGACCCAGTACTTC
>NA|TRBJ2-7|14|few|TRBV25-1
CASSEFLSDYEQYF
TGTGCCAGCAGTGAATTTTTATCAGATTACGAGCAGTACTTC
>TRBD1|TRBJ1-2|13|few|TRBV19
CASSTTGGGGYTF
TGTGCCAGTAGTACAACAGGGGGCGGTGGCTACACCTTC
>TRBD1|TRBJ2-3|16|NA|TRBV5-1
CASSYGQGGGTDTQYF
TGCGCCAGCAGCTACGGACAGGGGGGAGGCACAGATACGCAGTATTTT
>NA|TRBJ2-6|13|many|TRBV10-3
CAIGGVGANVLTF
TGTGCCATCGGAGGGGTTGGGGCCAACGTCCTGACTTTC
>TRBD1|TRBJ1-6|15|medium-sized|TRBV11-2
CASSSPGQGDSPLHF
TGTGCCAGCAGCTCCCCGGGACAGGGAGATTCACCCCTCCACTTT
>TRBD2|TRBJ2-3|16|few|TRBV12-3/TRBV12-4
CASSFSLAGITDTQYF
TGTGCCAGCAGTTTTTCTCTAGCGGGGATCACAGATACGCAGTATTTT
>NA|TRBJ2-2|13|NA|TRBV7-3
CASSLGPDRELFF
TGTGCCAGTAGCTTAGGTCCTGACAGGGAGCTGTTTTTT
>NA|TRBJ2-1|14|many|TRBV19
CASSPMGIYNEQFF
TGTGCCAGTAGCCCAATGGGGATTTACAATGAGCAGTTCTTC
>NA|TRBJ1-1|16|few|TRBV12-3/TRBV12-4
CASSYEGNRAGVGAFF
TGTGCCAGCAGCTACGAGGGGAACCGGGCCGGGGTTGGAGCTTTCTTT
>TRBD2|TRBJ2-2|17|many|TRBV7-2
CASSPIEAGVYTGELFF
TGTGCCAGCAGCCCAATTGAAGCGGGAGTCTACACCGGGGAGCTGTTTTTT
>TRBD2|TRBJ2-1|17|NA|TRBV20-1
CSASDSGLASSYNEQFF
TGCAGTGCTAGTGATTCGGGACTAGCGTCCTCCTACAATGAGCAGTTCTTC
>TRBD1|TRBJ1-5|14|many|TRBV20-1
CSASGTGGNQPQHF
TGCAGTGCTAGTGGGACAGGGGGCAATCAGCCCCAGCATTTT
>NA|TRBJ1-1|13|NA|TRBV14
CASSRSGFTEAFF
TGTGCCAGCAGCCGTTCAGGGTTCACTGAAGCTTTCTTT
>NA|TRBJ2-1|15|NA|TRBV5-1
CASSLGVSWYNEQFF
TGCGCCAGCAGCTTGGGTGTTAGCTGGTACAATGAGCAGTTCTTC